This note documents a single T cell receptor beta chain sequence. The data derive from a study of blood T cell repertoires in COVID-19. Overall study: From the United States, Italy and Spain came samples of acute and convalescent COVID-19. From T cells, B-cell-depleted T cells, or PBMCs came the material, which was cDNA or gDNA.

In the original processing: It was from reference gene primer amplification that nucleated cell counts were estimated. Assay: immunoSEQ multiplex PCR; the TCRdb copy retains only in-frame clones and omits some. V, J and clone size were drawn from that table, and D and trimming were deduced from the DNA. The data contain approximately 19,000 clones, roughly 91% of them singletons. V lost 1 base to trimming and J lost 4 bases, with 11 bases between them. This CDR3 is built from 14 residues. The V gene's germline CDR1 is LGHNA and CDR2 YSLEER. Sequencing used peripheral blood. This rearrangement joins TRBV4-3 to TRBJ2-7; D uncertain. This receptor was taken from a human donor in a cohort sampled during active COVID-19. CDR3 in DNA: TGCGCCAGCAGCCAAGGCCTAGTCGGATACGAGCAGTACTTC. Amino acids: CASSQGLVGYEQYF.